What follows describes a single T cell receptor (beta chain). These data are taken from a study of T cells in Graves' hyperthyroidism and ophthalmopathy. Amplification targeted TCR beta CDR3 regions from RNA transcripts. Initially, a first-round RT-PCR of the TCR CDR3 employed the HTBI primer set. TCRdb reprocessed the multiplex PCR reads with MiXCR, giving one entry per CDR3 protein. The sample records 550,000 to 850,000 distinct CDR3 sequences, roughly a sixth being singletons. The sequence derives from a woman in her 50s with Graves' hyperthyroidism that later progressed to Graves' ophthalmopathy. Sequencing was carried out using blood.

CDR3 amino acids: CATSDSGRSGGTQYF. The DNA for the CDR3 is TGTGCCACCAGTGATTCCGGGAGGAGTGGGGGTACGCAGTATTTT. The chain combines TRBV24-1 with TRBJ2-3, with 7 bases aligning to TRBD2. The CDR3 sequence is 15 residues long. With 2 bases clipped from V and 8 bases from J, the junction kept 9 bases outside the gene matches. Germline V CDR1 and CDR2: KGHDR, SFDVKD.